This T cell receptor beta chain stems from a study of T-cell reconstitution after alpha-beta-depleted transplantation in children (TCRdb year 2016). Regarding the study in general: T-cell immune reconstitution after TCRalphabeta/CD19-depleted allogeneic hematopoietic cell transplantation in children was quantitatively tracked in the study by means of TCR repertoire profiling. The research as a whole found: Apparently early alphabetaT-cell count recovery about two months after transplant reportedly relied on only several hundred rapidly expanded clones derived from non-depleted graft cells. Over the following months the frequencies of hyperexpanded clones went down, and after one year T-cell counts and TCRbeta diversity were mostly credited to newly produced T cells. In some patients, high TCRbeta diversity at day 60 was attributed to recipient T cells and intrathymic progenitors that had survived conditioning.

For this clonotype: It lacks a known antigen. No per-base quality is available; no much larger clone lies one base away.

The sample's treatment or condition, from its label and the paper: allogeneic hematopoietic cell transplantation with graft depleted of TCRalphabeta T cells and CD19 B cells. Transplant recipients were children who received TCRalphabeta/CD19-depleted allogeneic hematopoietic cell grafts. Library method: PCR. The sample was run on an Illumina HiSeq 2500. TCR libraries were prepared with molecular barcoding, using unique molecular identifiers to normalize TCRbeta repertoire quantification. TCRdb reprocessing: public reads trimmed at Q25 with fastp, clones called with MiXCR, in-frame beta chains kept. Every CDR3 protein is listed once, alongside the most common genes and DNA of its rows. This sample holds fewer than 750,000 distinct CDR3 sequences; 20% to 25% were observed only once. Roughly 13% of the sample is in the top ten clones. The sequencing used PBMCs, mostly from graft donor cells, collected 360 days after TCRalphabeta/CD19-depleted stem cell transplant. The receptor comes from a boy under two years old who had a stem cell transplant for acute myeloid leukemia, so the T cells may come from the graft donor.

CDR3 loop: CASSLFHGNQPQHF. The sequenced DNA is TGTGCCAGCAGTTTATTCCATGGAAATCAGCCCCAGCATTTT. Recombination linked TRBV28 to TRBJ1-5, with no confidently assigned D gene. CDR1 and CDR2 (MDHEN, SYDVKM) derive from the germline V gene. The CDR3 spans 14 residues, from the cysteine through the phenylalanine. Only the CDR3 region is kept as DNA, spanning 42 bases read in frame from base 1. At the junction V is shortened by 1 base and J by 4 bases, with 8 bases in between.